These 9 T cell receptor beta chains originate from one sample sequenced in a study of CD8+ T cells in alopecia areata (dated by TCRdb to the late 2010s). The time point label on this specimen signifies: around 24 weeks on oral tofacitinib. The treatment or condition label corresponds to: oral pan-JAK inhibitor, 5-10 mg twice daily. The library was produced with the immunoSEQ multiplex PCR assay. RNA was extracted from all samples and reverse transcribed into cDNA as template for TCR sequencing. TCRdb carries this immuneACCESS record with in-frame sequences only. Its versions omit some clonotypes, under half of them owing to an unresolved V gene in the studies checked, with the rest unexplained. The sample profile shows about 180,000 clones; around half of them were found once. Jointly, the top ten make up roughly a tenth of the sample. Material: CD8+ T cells sorted from blood, obtained at week 24, from a patient treated with tofacitinib. The receptors stem from a human donor with alopecia areata.

The chain has TRBV6-6 and TRBJ1-2; 7 nucleotides align to TRBD1. The V gene's germline CDR1 is MNHNY and CDR2 SVGAGI (reference sequence). The CDR3 runs to 16 residues. Germline trimming cut 5 bases from V and 6 bases from J; bases unmatched to any gene: 15. The CDR3 loop reads CASSTLTGAVGDGYTF. In nucleotides, the CDR3 is TGTGCCAGCAGTACCCTCACAGGGGCGGTGGGCGATGGCTACACCTTC.

This chain links TRBV10-3 with TRBJ2-7; the D gene is possibly TRBD2 (5 bases). The V end was cut by 0 bases, the J end by 5 bases, with 17 bases between. Per the germline V gene, CDR1 is ENHRY and CDR2 is SYGVKD. This CDR3 is 16 amino acids long. The CDR3 protein is CAISESEGGSTNEQYF. In nucleotides, the CDR3 is TGTGCCATCAGTGAGTCAGAAGGAGGATCGACTAACGAGCAGTACTTC.

V usage is TRBV9 and J usage is TRBJ2-1; 7 bases match TRBD2. The CDR3 is made up of 13 amino acids. CDR1 is SGDLS, CDR2 YYNGEE, per germline. Trimming removed 1 base from V and 13 bases from J; junction bases left unmatched: 8. The CDR3, as DNA: TGTGCCAGCAGCGTATCTTTAGCGGGTCCCCAGTTCTTC. It is translated as CASSVSLAGPQFF.

CDR3 coding DNA: TGTGCCAGCACACCGACAGGGGGCATCTATGGCTACACCTTC. Amino acid sequence: CASTPTGGIYGYTF. The rearrangement uses TRBV6-6 and TRBJ1-2; 10 positions agree with TRBD1. CDR3 size: 14 residues. The junction had 6 bases not matched to a gene; V was cut back by 7 bases and J by 4 bases. From germline, CDR1 is MNHNY and CDR2 SVGAGI (reference sequence).

The chain recombines TRBV7-9 with TRBJ1-5; D is undetermined. CDR3 length: 14 amino acids. Germline V CDR1 and CDR2: SEHNR, FQNEAQ (reference sequence). V was shortened by 4 bases and J by 3 bases, with 10 bases between the two germline ends. The CDR3 DNA reads as TGTGCCAGCAGCTCCCGGGCCAACAATCAGCCCCAGCATTTT. Encoded protein: CASSSRANNQPQHF.

This sequence joins TRBV5-1 and TRBJ2-7; 7 positions agree with TRBD1. The length of the CDR3 is 14 residues. Germline V gene sequence: CDR1 SGHRS, CDR2 YFSETQ. Trimming at V came to 4 bases and at J to 2 bases, leaving 6 bases not matched to a gene. In DNA, the CDR3 is TGCGCCAGCAGCCCGACAGGGACCACCTACGAGCAGTACTTC. Its protein product is CASSPTGTTYEQYF.

V and J are TRBV20-1 and TRBJ2-1; D is undetermined. Trimming pared 4 bases from V and 10 bases from J, leaving 8 bases between. CDR1 and CDR2 (germline): DFQATT, SNEGSKA (reference sequence). CDR3 length equals 10 residues. This chain's CDR3 is CSAMSGEQFF. In nucleotides, the CDR3 is TGCAGTGCTATGTCCGGGGAGCAGTTCTTC.

This sequence joins TRBV7-6 and TRBJ1-2; no clear D. Germline V gene data show CDR1 as SGHVS and CDR2 as FNYEAQ. V was cut by 1 base and J by 4 bases, with 16 bases left in between. CDR3 length: 16 amino acids. DNA of the CDR3: TGTGCCAGCAGCTTAGGTGCGGACGTTGGGAGCTATGGCTACACCTTC. Translation gives CASSLGADVGSYGYTF.

The chain joins TRBV7-9 to TRBJ2-2; 7 positions match TRBD1. Trimming removed 7 bases from V and 0 bases from J; junction bases left unmatched: 8. The CDR3 contains 16 residues. The germline V gene encodes CDR1 SEHNR and CDR2 FQNEAQ (reference sequence). The CDR3 DNA is TGTGCCAGCAAATTCGTGACAGGGCCGAACACCGGGGAGCTGTTTTTT. It translates to CASKFVTGPNTGELFF.